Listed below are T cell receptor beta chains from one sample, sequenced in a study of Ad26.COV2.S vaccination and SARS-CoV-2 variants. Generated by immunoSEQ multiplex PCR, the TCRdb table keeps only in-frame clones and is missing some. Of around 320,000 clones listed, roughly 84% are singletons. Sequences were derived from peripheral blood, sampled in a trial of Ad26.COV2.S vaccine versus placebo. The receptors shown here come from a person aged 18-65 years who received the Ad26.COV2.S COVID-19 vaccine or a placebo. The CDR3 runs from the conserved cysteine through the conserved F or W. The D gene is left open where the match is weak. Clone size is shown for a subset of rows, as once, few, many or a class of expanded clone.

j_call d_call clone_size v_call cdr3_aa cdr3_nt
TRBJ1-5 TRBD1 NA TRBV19 CASSIGTGGSQHF TGTGCCAGTAGTATCGGGACAGGGGGTTCCCAGCATTTT
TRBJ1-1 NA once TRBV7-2 CASSLVAGSMNTEAFF TGTGCCAGCAGCTTAGTTGCGGGAAGCATGAACACTGAAGCTTTCTTT
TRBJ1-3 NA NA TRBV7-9 CASSRLLPTEGNTIYF TGTGCCAGCAGCCGACTCCTTCCGACAGAGGGAAACACCATATATTTT
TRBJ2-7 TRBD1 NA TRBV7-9 CASSRALRQGSEQYF TGTGCCAGCAGCCGTGCTTTGAGACAGGGGAGCGAGCAGTACTTC
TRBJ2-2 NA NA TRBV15 CATSRELGSRTGELFF TGTGCCACCAGCAGAGAATTGGGCTCTCGAACCGGGGAGCTGTTTTTT
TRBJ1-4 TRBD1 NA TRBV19 CASSIDSRQGANEKLFF TGTGCCAGTAGTATAGATTCGCGCCAGGGGGCTAATGAAAAACTGTTTTTT
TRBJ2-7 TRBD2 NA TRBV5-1 CASSVSGASSYEQYF TGCGCCAGCAGCGTAAGCGGGGCGAGCTCCTACGAGCAGTACTTC
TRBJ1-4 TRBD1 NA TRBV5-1 CASSLSTGGRTTNEKLFF TGCGCCAGCAGCCTATCGACAGGGGGCAGGACAACTAATGAAAAACTGTTTTTT
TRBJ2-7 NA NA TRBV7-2 CASSLEGRGREQYF TGTGCCAGCAGCTTAGAGGGAAGGGGCCGGGAGCAGTACTTC
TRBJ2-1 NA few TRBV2 CASSERRGSYNEQFF TGTGCCAGCAGTGAACGGAGGGGCTCCTACAATGAGCAGTTCTTC
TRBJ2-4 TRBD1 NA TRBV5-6 CASSTPGQNNIQYF TGTGCCAGCAGCACCCCGGGACAGAATAACATTCAGTACTTC
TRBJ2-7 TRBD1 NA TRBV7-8 CASSIWTGGGRGEQYF TGTGCCAGCAGCATTTGGACAGGGGGCGGTCGAGGCGAGCAGTACTTC
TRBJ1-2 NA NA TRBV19 CASSIGKALEGYTF TGTGCCAGTAGTATAGGAAAAGCCTTGGAAGGCTACACCTTC
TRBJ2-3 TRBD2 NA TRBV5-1 CASSLSSSGGTDTQYF TGCGCCAGCAGCTTGTCCTCTAGCGGGGGGACAGATACGCAGTATTTT